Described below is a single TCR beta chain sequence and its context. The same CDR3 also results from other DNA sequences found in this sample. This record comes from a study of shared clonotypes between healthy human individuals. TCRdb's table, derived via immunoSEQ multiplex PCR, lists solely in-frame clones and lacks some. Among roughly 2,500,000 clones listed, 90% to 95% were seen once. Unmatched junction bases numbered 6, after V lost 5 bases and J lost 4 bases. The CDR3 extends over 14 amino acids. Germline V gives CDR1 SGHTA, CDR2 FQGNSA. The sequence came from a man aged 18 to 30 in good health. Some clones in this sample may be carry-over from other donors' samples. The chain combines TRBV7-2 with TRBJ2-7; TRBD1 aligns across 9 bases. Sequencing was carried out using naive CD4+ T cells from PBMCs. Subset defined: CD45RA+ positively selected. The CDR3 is CASSLRQGGYEQYF. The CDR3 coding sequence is TGTGCCAGCAGCCTTCGACAGGGGGGGTACGAGCAGTACTTC.